This T cell receptor (beta chain) was captured in a study of cytomegalovirus exposure and HLA in healthy donors (dated by TCRdb to about 2017). In the study overall: An earlier analysis of more than 550 of the donors reported 250 to 300 Gb of sequence data and 95 million to 130 million unique TCR beta sequences obtained from some 170 million T cells. An early release that covered fewer than 750 HLA-typed donors contained about 300 gigabases of sequencing data and about 84 million unique TCR sequences. Among the roughly 400 genotyped donors, about 83% belonged to the genetic ancestry cluster associated with self-reported Caucasian donors. The study aimed to test whether signatures of past pathogen exposure could be identified by cataloging public T cell receptors. Using immunosequencing, the study profiled T cell repertoires from about 610 subjects and related those repertoires to cytomegalovirus serostatus. Along with the roughly 670-subject first cohort, a separate validation cohort of 120 different subjects was used. To predict cytomegalovirus infection status, the study brought together high-throughput TCR immunosequencing, statistical association of individual TCRs with disease status, and machine learning. A later analysis re-examined previously published TCR beta repertoires from hundreds of donors and added high-resolution HLA genotyping to investigate patterns of TCR occurrence. Rather than using new phenotypic data, the later analysis identified candidate immune exposures from TCR beta sequences and from how often those sequences occurred across donors. An earlier analysis of nearly 600 of the donors applied high-throughput TCR beta sequencing to assess whether each TCR beta V gene segment acted as functional or pseudogenic. Alongside the repertoire data, information on donor age, sex, ethnicity and CMV serostatus was compiled. Genome-wide SNP genotypes for about 60% of the roughly 700 donors were used in a later genetic analysis, which treated that subset as a discovery cohort. All discovery cohort repertoires had been generated using a single sequencing platform. Both class I and class II loci were covered by HLA typing, at four-digit resolution. The number of donors typed differed by locus, with roughly 620-640 for A, B, C, DRB1 and DQB1, 522 for DQA1, nearly 610 for DPA1, and some 450 for DPB1. Roughly five DR-DQ haplotypes were handled as single units for association and clustering, since linkage in the cohort was strong. Among some 410 genotyped donors of the cohort, an average of about 240,000 unique TCR beta nucleotide sequences was sequenced per donor, of which roughly 17% were non-productive.

Germline trimming: 0 bases from V, 3 bases from J; junction bases outside gene matches: 5. The CDR3 runs 15 amino acids, cysteine and phenylalanine included. Only the CDR3 portion is preserved as DNA: 45 bases, with reading frame beginning at the first base. The germline V gene gives CDR1 as SGHAT and CDR2 as FQNNGV. Study-wide findings and limitations: Because the 87-base-pair reads could not distinguish some IMGT-functional V segments, including TRBV6-2 and TRBV6-3, those segments were excluded. Presence/absence analyses assumed roughly uniform sequencing depth across donors, an assumption that may not hold. Cytomegalovirus status was reported to be diagnosed by the classifier with high specificity and sensitivity in both the original and validation cohorts. In an earlier analysis of about 540 of the donors, most TCR beta V segments were observed in productive rearrangements about 90% or about 30% of the time, broadly matching IMGT annotations. Compared with the approximately 670-donor mean, donors in an Asian-associated ancestry cluster had fewer N-insertions in productive TCRs, according to a later genetic analysis. CMV serostatus was the only immune exposure information available for the cohort. It was suggested by the authors that the approach could potentially be generalized to other disease states and immunological phenotypes. In a later analysis, the rate of TCR association differed among HLA loci, with DRB1 alleles having the most associated TCRs and HLA-C alleles having the fewest. Specific HLA alleles were associated with 15,000 to 20,000 TCR beta sequences at a false discovery rate of 0.05 in a later analysis. A cluster of highly shared sequence variants was judged likely to be a technical artifact of the sequencing pipeline. Correlated functional status among segregating V segments might reflect linkage disequilibrium, but an unknown experimental factor could not be ruled out. When HLA alleles, especially DR and DQ, strongly co-occurred, attributing TCR associations to individual alleles was difficult. According to a later analysis, parvovirus B19, influenza, CMV and Epstein-Barr virus appeared linked to several top co-occurrence clusters. Three of the identified cytomegalovirus-associated TCR beta chains were confirmed in vitro to be specific for cytomegalovirus antigens. In a later analysis, HLA-associated TCR beta chains were found to be more clonally expanded and to have lower generation probabilities than equally common non-associated chains. Most CMV-associated TCR beta chains appeared to be HLA-restricted in a later analysis, and the HLA associations seemed to be driven largely by CMV exposure. A later genetic analysis associated a missense DCLRE1C variant with V-gene and J-gene trimming of TCR beta chains, and an independent cohort replicated the association. Seventeen rarely observed V segments, including chromosome 9 orphons, were excluded from the earlier analysis of several hundred of the donors because counts were too low. In this cohort, only TCR beta chains were sequenced, and detectable features were limited by the absence of alpha or paired-chain data. In the study, 164 TCR beta chains were listed as associated with cytomegalovirus. Across donors, most TCR sequences were observed very rarely, whereas some public TCRs were present in many individuals. Because HLA typing was unavailable for some donors at each locus, only the typed subset was used in association tests. A further reported finding was that TCR beta sequences accurately predicted the HLA-A and HLA-B alleles for most subjects in the first cohort.

The cohort was made up of hundreds of healthy bone marrow donors. All cohort members were sampled while nominally healthy, although unrecorded immune exposures were likely present. The donor was CMV seronegative and was included in the group of several hundred seronegative cohort members. Every donor gave a peripheral blood sample, and the peripheral blood mononuclear cells from that sample were used for TCR beta sequencing. The Qiagen DNeasy Blood Extraction Kit was used to extract genomic DNA from the blood cell samples. Concerning this clone itself: It has no known antigen specificity. Within one base of it there is no much larger clone, and no base qualities were kept.

Library generation was performed with the immunoSEQ multiplex PCR assay. A mixture of 60 forward primers for TCR Vbeta segments and 13 reverse primers for TCR Jbeta segments was used in the multiplex PCR. A multiplex PCR assay on genomic DNA amplified the CDR3 region of rearranged TCR beta genes. Amplified TCR beta libraries were sequenced as 87-base-pair reads on the Illumina HiSeq System. Concerning the study's data processing: Across the roughly 670 repertoires, a later analysis counted tens of millions of unique TCR beta chains, around 11 million of which were shared by at least two donors. Raw reads were error-corrected and collapsed into unique sequences with a nearest-neighbor algorithm that merged closely related sequences to remove PCR and sequencing errors. To assign V, D and J gene segments, CDR3 sequences were aligned to IMGT reference sequences. For a sequence to be retained, a match of at least six nucleotides to both a V gene segment and a J gene segment was required. A rearrangement counted as productive if the CDR3 had no stop codons and remained in frame with V and J, and every other rearrangement counted as non-productive. Following IMGT convention, CDR3 was defined as the stretch from the second conserved V-encoded cysteine up to the conserved J-encoded phenylalanine. In an earlier analysis of roughly 610 of the donors, sequences lacking an unambiguous match to a single V gene segment were excluded. An earlier analysis of some 500 of the donors classified V segments as functional when productive rearrangements were above 56.7% and as segregating when the standard deviation between donors was above 5%. A statistical classification framework was developed to diagnose cytomegalovirus status using the catalog of TCR beta chain sequences. In a later analysis, TCR nucleotide sequences were compared against IMGT/GENE-DB human TR gene sequences so that V and J genes could be assigned. In a later analysis, CDR3 sequences and most-parsimonious VDJ recombination scenarios were assigned using the TCRdist pipeline. In a later analysis, each TCR beta chain was defined by its CDR3 amino acid sequence together with its V-gene family, and reads without a unique V-gene family were excluded. In a later analysis, several hundred highly shared, low-generation-probability nucleotide sequences were removed to address suspected cross-contamination and a sequencing artifact. A later analysis calculated a clonal expansion index for each public chain from normalized within-repertoire ranks of inferred template counts. In a later analysis, generation probabilities were computed using a VDJ recombination model fitted to out-of-frame rearrangements, and the results were checked against IGoR. Hypergeometric tests were used in a later analysis to score TCR-TCR, TCR-HLA and TCR-CMV co-occurrence, with a repertoire-size bias correction applied to the TCR pairs. False discovery rates were estimated in a later analysis by permuting HLA or CMV assignments 20 times. In a later analysis, co-occurring TCRs were grouped using DBSCAN, and TCRdist sequence similarity was added for clustering within HLA-allele-positive subsets. Repertoires with fewer than 30,000 or more than 120,000 public chains were left out of co-occurrence clustering, as were about 5 repertoires with anomalous nucleotide sharing. Drawn from immuneACCESS, this table holds only the in-frame rearrangements with V and J called that TCRdb kept. Clones are partly lost; checked studies trace under half to an unresolved V gene and leave the rest unexplained. That table supplies the V and J calls and clone size; D and trimming were determined from the DNA. The sample table lists some 160,000 clones, over 70% of them with a count of one. More than 0.5% of the sample belongs to the ten largest clones.

Rearrangement joined TRBV11-2 to TRBJ2-7; 7 bases in between match TRBD2. The sequence was obtained from a woman between 50 and 59 years old in good health and CMV-seronegative. Sequenced input: PBMCs. This receptor has the CDR3 CASSLDWGGSYEQYF. The DNA is as follows: TGTGCCAGCAGCTTAGATTGGGGAGGGAGCTACGAGCAGTACTTC.